One sample yielded the 17 T cell receptor beta chains listed below, sequenced in a study of blood T cell repertoires in COVID-19. The table came from immunoSEQ multiplex PCR; TCRdb's copy has only in-frame clones and leaves some out. The sample carries 200,000 to 250,000 clones, less than 85% recorded once. Sequencing input: peripheral blood. Source of these receptors: a woman aged 80 or older with acute or convalescent COVID-19.

The rearrangement uses TRBV5-4 and TRBJ1-2; 8 bases fit TRBD1. The CDR3 length is 15 residues. Germline CDR1 is SGHNT and CDR2 is YYREEE (reference sequence). J was trimmed by 4 bases and V by 0 bases; bases with no gene match: 5. CDR3 residues: CASSLATRGLYGYTF. CDR3 nucleotides: TGTGCCAGCAGCTTGGCCACCAGGGGGCTCTATGGCTACACCTTC. Full variable domain (rest looked up from reference TRBV5-4 and TRBJ1-2): ETGVTQSPTHLIKTRGQQVTLRCSSQSGHNTVSWYQQALGQGPQFIFQYYREEENGRGNFPPRFSGLQFPNYSSELNVNALELDDSALYLCASSLATRGLYGYTFGSGTRLTVV.

The CDR3 spells CAWTFRDRDSEQFF. CDR3 nucleotides: TGTGCCTGGACTTTTCGGGACAGGGATTCTGAGCAGTTCTTC. The chain couples TRBV30 to TRBJ2-1, with 9 nucleotides matching TRBD1. The V and J ends lost 4 bases and 9 bases, in that order; junction bases with no gene match: 10. The CDR3 has 14 amino acids. Germline CDR1 GTSNPN, CDR2 SVGIG (reference sequence).

The chain links TRBV4-2 to TRBJ2-5, with 12 bases fitting TRBD2. The V segment lost 3 bases and the J segment 5 bases; nucleotides outside the gene matches: 10. Germline V CDR1 and CDR2: LGHNA, YNFKEQ. This CDR3 comprises 17 residues. The CDR3 DNA reads TGTGCCAGCAGCCAGGTTGGGCTAGCGGGGGGGCCTGAGACCCAGTACTTC. Protein: CASSQVGLAGGPETQYF.

The table lists this clone with a count of one. The chain employs TRBV3-1 (or the pseudogene TRBV3-2) and TRBJ1-5, with D tentatively TRBD1 (5 bases). This CDR3 has 16 residues. V dropped 0 bases and J dropped 1 base, with 10 bases sitting between them. The germline gives CDR1 LGHDT, CDR2 YNNKEL (reference sequence). In DNA form, the CDR3 reads TGTGCCAGCAGCCAAGATACCGGGGGAAGCAATCAGCCCCAGCATTTT. Protein product: CASSQDTGGSNQPQHF.

The chain couples TRBV27 to TRBJ2-7; a possible D gene is TRBD1 (5 bases). The CDR3 is 13 residues long. Trimming left V 6 bases short and J 2 bases short, with 11 bases between. Germline V gives CDR1 MNHEY, CDR2 SMNVEV (reference sequence). The CDR3 sequence is CASRRQITYEQYF. The DNA for the CDR3 is TGTGCCAGCAGGAGACAGATTACCTACGAGCAGTACTTC.

The CDR3 here is CASSLIAGTTDTQYF. The CDR3 DNA is TGTGCCAGCAGCTTGATAGCGGGGACCACAGATACGCAGTATTTT. The J gene is TRBJ2-3, the V gene TRBV7-2, with 8 bases identical to TRBD2. V was clipped by 3 bases and J by 2 bases; unmatched bases: 4. The CDR3 spans 15 residues. Germline V gene lookup returns CDR1 SGHTA and CDR2 FQGNSA.

The chain recombines TRBV4-2 with TRBJ1-1, with D perhaps TRBD1 (5 bases). CDR3 size: 17 residues. The germline V gene has CDR1 LGHNA and CDR2 YNFKEQ. Deletions cut 0 bases from V and 4 bases from J, with 18 bases between. The CDR3 sequence is CASSQEAKGWLGTEAFF. The DNA of the CDR3 is TGTGCCAGCAGCCAAGAGGCAAAGGGGTGGTTGGGCACTGAAGCTTTCTTT.

J is TRBJ2-7 and V is TRBV5-1; 7 bases are shared with TRBD1. In germline, CDR1 is SGHRS, CDR2 YFSETQ. The CDR3 is 15 residues long. The V segment lost 2 bases and the J segment 3 bases; nucleotides outside the gene matches: 8. As DNA, the CDR3 is TGCGCCAGCAGCTTAGCCGGGACAGACCTCTACGAGCAGTACTTC. As protein: CASSLAGTDLYEQYF. Complete variable domain (other parts from reference TRBV5-1 and TRBJ2-7): KAGVTQTPRYLIKTRGQQVTLSCSPISGHRSVSWYQQTPGQGLQFLFEYFSETQRNKGNFPGRFSGRQFSNSRSEMNVSTLELGDSALYLCASSLAGTDLYEQYFGPGTRLTVT.

The genes are TRBV11-3 and TRBJ2-3; perhaps TRBD1 as D (6 bases). CDR1 is SGHNT and CDR2 is YENEEA in the germline V gene. This CDR3 is 15 amino acids long. V gave up 6 bases and J gave up 2 bases, with 15 bases separating them. This CDR3 reads CASRRTWTATDTQYF. In nucleotides, the CDR3 is TGTGCCAGCAGGAGAACATGGACAGCCACAGATACGCAGTATTTT.

The J gene is TRBJ2-1, the V gene TRBV9; 9 bases line up with TRBD1. There are 15 residues in the CDR3. The junction had 6 bases not matched to a gene; V was cut back by 2 bases and J by 6 bases. Germline loops: CDR1 SGDLS, CDR2 YYNGEE. The DNA for the CDR3 is TGTGCCAGCAGCGTGGGACAGGGAGAGTTCAATGAGCAGTTCTTC. Its protein product is CASSVGQGEFNEQFF.

The chain recombines TRBV5-1 with TRBJ2-5; possibly TRBD2 for D (6 bases). Trimming removed 4 bases at V and 5 bases at J, with 12 bases between. Germline CDR1 and CDR2: SGHRS and YFSETQ. The CDR3 runs to 13 residues. The CDR3 loop is CASSEAGGETQYF. The CDR3 DNA reads TGCGCCAGCAGCGAGGCCGGAGGGGAGACCCAGTACTTC.

V gene TRBV4-2 combines with J gene TRBJ2-2, with 8 nucleotides matching TRBD2. Germline V gene lookup returns CDR1 LGHNA and CDR2 YNFKEQ. The length of the CDR3 is 17 residues. The junction had 8 bases not matched to a gene; V was cut back by 0 bases and J by 5 bases. The CDR3 region is CASSQDGLKRGTGELFF. The CDR3 DNA reads TGTGCCAGCAGCCAAGATGGTCTTAAGCGGGGGACCGGGGAGCTGTTTTTT.

A few counts support this clone. The chain recombines TRBV7-2 with TRBJ2-5; 14 bases fit TRBD2. Germline values: CDR1 SGHTA, CDR2 FQGNSA. V lost 8 bases, J lost 3 bases, and 8 bases stayed unmatched. The CDR3 is made up of 16 amino acids. CDR3 in amino acids: CASSRTSGGPEETQYF. In DNA, the CDR3 is TGTGCCAGCTCAAGGACTAGCGGGGGGCCAGAAGAGACCCAGTACTTC.

The CDR3 spells CASSPDGSGNTIYF. The CDR3 nucleotides are TGCGCCAGCAGCCCAGACGGCTCTGGAAACACCATATATTTT. The V and J genes are TRBV4-1 and TRBJ1-3; D is ambiguous. The V end was cut by 4 bases, the J end by 0 bases, with 7 bases between. Germline V gene data show CDR1 as MGHRA and CDR2 as YSYEKL. CDR3 size: 14 residues.

The rearrangement uses TRBV19 and TRBJ1-5, with D tentatively TRBD1 (5 bases). CDR1 is LNHDA, CDR2 SQIVND, per germline (reference sequence). V gave up 5 bases and J gave up 0 bases, with 11 bases separating them. The CDR3 loop spans 15 amino acids. DNA for the CDR3: TGTGCCAGTAGTCCCTGGGGGGGTAGCAATCAGCCCCAGCATTTT. This codes for CASSPWGGSNQPQHF.

This sequence joins TRBV11-3 and TRBJ2-3, with 7 bases identical to TRBD1. The V gene end was trimmed by 5 bases and the J gene end by 3 bases; junction bases not matched to a gene: 8. This CDR3 region has 15 residues. Germline V gives CDR1 SGHNT, CDR2 YENEEA. The CDR3: CASSPRQGWTDTQYF. In nucleotides, the CDR3 is TGTGCCAGCAGCCCTAGACAGGGTTGGACAGATACGCAGTATTTT.

This clone was seen more than once but under ten times. CDR3 loop: CASRQTGDEGYTF. The CDR3 DNA reads as TGTGCCAGCAGACAAACAGGGGACGAGGGCTACACCTTC. This chain links TRBV6-5 with TRBJ1-2, with 7 bases identical to TRBD1. This CDR3 region has 13 residues. Germline V lookup: CDR1 MNHEY, CDR2 SVGAGI. Trimming removed 6 bases from V and 8 bases from J; junction bases left unmatched: 9.